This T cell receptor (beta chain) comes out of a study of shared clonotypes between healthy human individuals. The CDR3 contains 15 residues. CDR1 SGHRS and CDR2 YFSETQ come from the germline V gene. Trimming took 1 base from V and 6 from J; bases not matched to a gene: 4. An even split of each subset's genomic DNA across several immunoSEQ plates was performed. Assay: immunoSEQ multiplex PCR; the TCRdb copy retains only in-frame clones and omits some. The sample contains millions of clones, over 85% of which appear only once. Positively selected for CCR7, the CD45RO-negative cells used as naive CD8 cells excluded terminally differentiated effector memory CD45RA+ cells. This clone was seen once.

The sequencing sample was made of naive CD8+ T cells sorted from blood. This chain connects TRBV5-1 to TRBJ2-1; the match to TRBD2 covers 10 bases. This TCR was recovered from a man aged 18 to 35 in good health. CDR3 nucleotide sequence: TGCGCCAGCAGCTTGTCAAGCGGGAGGGTCAATGAGCAGTTCTTC. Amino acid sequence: CASSLSSGRVNEQFF.